This paragraph reports one TCR beta chain. What it recognizes is unknown. Participants, patients aged 18 to 65, had newly diagnosed hyperthyroidism with a duration under 2 months. Clinical symptoms, serum thyroxine and TRAb, thyroid ultrasound and orbital computed tomography together formed the diagnostic basis. Cells are PBMCs isolated from roughly 9.3 ml of fresh blood. This sample was included in a study of T cells in Graves' hyperthyroidism and ophthalmopathy. This CDR3 has 14 amino acids. With V trimmed by 7 bases and J by 6 bases, 6 bases remained unmatched. The germline CDR1 and CDR2 sequences are LNHDA and SQIVND (reference sequence). RNA transcripts gave rise to amplified TCR beta CDR3 regions. A set of HTBI primers served as the primers for a first-round RT-PCR of the TCR CDR3. A single record per CDR3 protein comes from TCRdb applying MiXCR to the multiplex PCR reads. Counted here are about 690,000 distinct CDR3 sequences, 17% occurring once; the ten biggest clones make up roughly a sixth.

General study points: Clonotypes that were expanded in thyroid above 0.001 mostly appeared in blood too.

Specimen: blood. This sequence originates from a man aged 50-59 years with Graves' hyperthyroidism. The chain links TRBV19 to TRBJ2-2; 9 nucleotides agree with TRBD1. The CDR3 nucleotides read TGTGCCAGTATACGGACAGGGGTAGCCGGGGAGCTGTTTTTT. Translating it yields CASIRTGVAGELFF. The variable domain in full, completed from reference TRBV19 and TRBJ2-2, reads DGGITQSPKYLFRKEGQNVTLSCEQNLNHDAMYWYRQDPGQGLRLIYYSQIVNDFQKGDIAEGYSVSREKKESFPLTVTSAQKNPTAFYLCASIRTGVAGELFFGEGSRLTVL.